This TCR beta chain was sequenced in a study of CD8 T cells in Susac syndrome. This clonotype is a singleton in its sample. The CDR3 length is 14 residues. The V gene's germline CDR1 is SNHLY and CDR2 FYNNEI. Trimming cost V 6 bases and J 1 base; bases outside gene matches: 2. Negative isolation was applied to CD8+ and CD4+ T cells, and FACS enrichment was applied to TEMRA cells. With random hexamers, roughly 0.45 to 1 ug RNA was reverse transcribed. TCRdb re-called the immunoSEQ multiplex PCR reads with MiXCR, one entry per CDR3 protein. The top ten clones hold less than 0.6% of a sample with tens of thousands of distinct CDR3 sequences, roughly 90% of them seen once.

Sequencing was done on a sample of CD8+ T cells from PBMCs. The source is a human donor with multiple sclerosis. The rearrangement links TRBV2 to TRBJ1-1, with 10 bases aligning to TRBD1. In nucleotides, the CDR3 is TGTGCCAGCAGGACAGGGGGCTGGAACACTGAAGCTTTCTTT. The encoded protein is CASRTGGWNTEAFF.